Given below is one TCR beta chain in context. In this sample, this clonotype turned up a few times. Its recognized antigen is unknown. Base-call qualities are not available, and no considerably larger clone is one nucleotide away. These data are taken from a study of identical twins (dated by TCRdb to 2016 to 2018). Regarding the research as a whole: The study deep-sequenced TCR alpha and beta repertoires from monozygotic twins, unrelated adults of various ages and cord blood to test whether fetal clonotypes persist. To rule out contamination, replicate twin experiments were performed at different times with different library preparation protocols.

The CDR3 spans 15 residues, from the cysteine through the phenylalanine. Of the read, only the CDR3 DNA is kept; its 45 bases are in frame from base 1. CDR1 and CDR2, per the germline V gene, are MRHNA and SNTAGT. At the junction V is shortened by 3 bases and J by 0 bases, with 8 bases in between. Libraries were prepared through 5' RACE. Data came from an Illumina HiSeq 2000. Template switching introduced a universal primer binding site; the final cDNA contained a unique molecular identifier, enabling accurate counting of TCR cDNA molecules. Specific primers in the conserved constant-segment region were used to synthesize first-strand cDNA for TCR alpha and beta chains. To control for contamination, each cDNA library was double barcoded with a SMART-Mk sample barcode plus Illumina barcodes. TruSeq adapter sequences and Illumina sample barcodes were added in two successive PCR steps. TCR alpha and beta cDNA libraries were sequenced on the Illumina HiSeq platform with custom primers. The authors' pipeline ran thus. Unique molecular identifiers were extracted from raw reads with MiGEC, and CDR3 positions were determined with MiXCR. Recombination models were inferred per individual with the repgenHMM and IGoR tools using an EM algorithm. Shared clonotype analysis was performed with the tcR package in R, normalizing sharing by the product of cloneset sizes. To study raw recombination without the effects of thymic and clonal selection, out-of-frame nonproductive sequences were analyzed. TCRdb trimmed public reads at Q25 via fastp, called clones via MiXCR and kept in-frame beta chains. Here each entry gathers all rows of one CDR3 protein and keeps the most common genes and DNA. These V and J calls originate from TCRdb's pipeline instead of the authors' own analysis. For this sample the table gives 200,000 to 250,000 distinct CDR3 sequences, of which 6.5% to 8.5% were detected only once. The biggest ten clones account for around 2.1% of the sample.

Every donor in the study was a healthy Caucasian. The twin cohort consisted of three pairs of female monozygotic twins, all aged roughly 18 to 30 years. Miltenyi CD45RO+ enrichment and human naive T-cell isolation kits were used to isolate memory (CD45RO+) and naive T cells from PBMC. Points the paper makes about the study in general: Out-of-frame TCR alpha sharing in monozygotic twins was systematically underestimated by recombination models, whereas sharing between unrelated individuals was in agreement with the recombination models. In beta out-of-frame sequences, excess twin sharing was weaker, because having fewer shared sequences lowered the signal-to-noise ratio. Because the same donors could not be followed over many years, the conclusions depended on cross-sectional statistical analysis. Zero-insertion analyses could be partly confounded by invariant T cells such as MAIT and iNKT, although diverse VJ usage argued against such confounding for most clonotypes. Fewer insertions were carried by abundant cord blood beta clonotypes; a weaker similar trend was observed in young adult naive repertoires, while no such trend was observed in memory repertoires. Out-of-frame TCR alpha sequences shared between twins showed an excess of low generation-probability sequences compared with coincidental sharing between unrelated individuals.

The sample was also linked to a second study, of yellow fever vaccine responses in identical twins. The second study's paper adds: According to the authors, in identical twins the way T cells responded to vaccination appeared partly convergent and partly personalized. Focusing on identical twins, the study followed the T cell clones that responded to the vaccine, and did so with precision.

The sample was memory (CD45RO+) T cells sorted from blood. The cell subset or site label, read with the paper, signifies: CD45RO+ enriched T cells. The receptor comes from a woman aged 18-29 years in good health. The sequence links TRBV6-4 to TRBJ2-2; 5 matching bases give a weak D call of TRBD2. The DNA sequence is given as TGTGCCAGCAGTGAAACCGGGGCGAACACCGGGGAGCTGTTTTTT. Translation gives CASSETGANTGELFF.